These 11 T cell receptor beta chains originate from one sample sequenced in a study of CD8+CD57+ T cells in acquired aplastic anemia. Using genomic DNA as the template, TCR beta VDJ and CDR3 profiling was carried out. Using its own MiXCR run on the reads, TCRdb lists one record per CDR3 protein. This repertoire shows some 170,000 distinct CDR3 sequences, less than 60% found once; its top ten account for 1.1%. The sequenced patients had an expansion of CD8+CD57+ cells seen by flow cytometry. Sample: sorted CD4+, CD8+, or CD8+CD57+ T cells (not recorded which) from PBMCs. These receptors all come from a human donor with aplastic anemia.

V usage is TRBV20-1 and J usage is TRBJ1-5; no clear D gene. The CDR3 extends over 13 amino acids. V was trimmed by 3 bases and J by 2 bases, leaving 8 bases between them. Germline V lookup: CDR1 DFQATT, CDR2 SNEGSKA (reference sequence). The CDR3, as DNA: TGCAGTGCTAGGGGAACAGGCAATCAGCCCCAGCATTTT. It translates to CSARGTGNQPQHF.

This clonotype was observed many times. The chain links TRBV12-3 or TRBV12-4 to TRBJ1-4, with D unclear. The V gene lost 3 bases and the J gene lost 0 bases, with 5 bases spanning the gap. CDR3 length: 14 amino acids. CDR3 coding DNA: TGTGCCAGCAGTTTCAGCTCAACTAATGAAAAACTGTTTTTT. It codes for CASSFSSTNEKLFF.

The V and J genes are TRBV2 and TRBJ1-3, with TRBD1 matching over 12 bases. Germline-derived CDR1 and CDR2 are SNHLY and FYNNEI. The V and J ends lost 6 bases and 7 bases, in that order; junction bases with no gene match: 4. This CDR3 is 14 amino acids long. CDR3 coding DNA: TGTGCCAGCAGAAGGGGGACAGGGGGCAACACCATATATTTT. This codes for CASRRGTGGNTIYF.

This clonotype occurred many times. The gene calls are TRBV6-5 and TRBJ1-1; no firm D call. This CDR3 is built from 14 residues. CDR1 is MNHEY and CDR2 is SVGAGI in the germline V gene. Trimming removed 6 bases from V and 1 base from J, with 12 bases in between. The CDR3 region is CASRPSLRNTEAFF. CDR3 nucleotides: TGTGCCAGCAGACCCTCTCTCCGGAACACTGAAGCTTTCTTT.

There are many counts of this clonotype. The V and J genes are TRBV7-2 and TRBJ2-7; 8 bases are shared with TRBD1. V gave up 5 bases and J gave up 3 bases; unmatched junction bases: 12. There are 16 residues in the CDR3. Per germline, CDR1 SGHTA and CDR2 FQGNSA. This chain's CDR3 is CASSPGRTGTIYEQYF. In DNA, the CDR3 is TGTGCCAGCAGCCCCGGCCGGACAGGGACCATCTACGAGCAGTACTTC. Full variable domain (rest looked up from reference TRBV7-2 and TRBJ2-7): GAGVSQSPSNKVTEKGKDVELRCDPISGHTALYWYRQSLGQGLEFLIYFQGNSAPDKSGLPSDRFSAERTGGSVSTLTIQRTQQEDSAVYLCASSPGRTGTIYEQYFGPGTRLTVT.

The gene calls are TRBV2 and TRBJ1-5; the D is unclear. Deletions cut 2 bases from V and 2 bases from J, with 13 bases between. In germline, CDR1 is SNHLY, CDR2 FYNNEI. The CDR3 covers 16 residues. CDR3 DNA: TGTGCCAGCAGTGAAAGTCTAAATATTGGCAATCAGCCCCAGCATTTT. It is translated as CASSESLNIGNQPQHF.

This chain uses TRBV10-3 with TRBJ2-1; D unclear. Trimming left V 2 bases short and J 3 bases short, with 5 bases between. Germline V CDR1 and CDR2: ENHRY, SYGVKD. This CDR3 spans 13 amino acids. Written as DNA, the CDR3 is TGTGCCATCAGTGAGGGGTACTACAATGAGCAGTTCTTC. Amino acid sequence: CAISEGYYNEQFF.

The chain is built from TRBV2 and TRBJ2-3; D unresolved. The CDR3 runs 10 residues. From germline, CDR1 is SNHLY and CDR2 FYNNEI. Between the trimmed V and J ends, which lost 10 bases and 2 bases, there was a span of 4 bases. The CDR3: CAIHTDTQYF. The CDR3 DNA reads as TGTGCCATCCACACAGATACGCAGTATTTT. The whole variable domain, filled in from reference TRBV2 and TRBJ2-3, reads EPEVTQTPSHQVTQMGQEVILRCVPISNHLYFYWYRQILGQKVEFLVSFYNNEISEKSEIFDDQFSVERPDGSNFTLKIRSTKLEDSAMYFCAIHTDTQYFGPGTRLTVL.

The chain has TRBV6-4 and TRBJ2-1, with 14 bases identical to TRBD2. The V gene end was trimmed by 3 bases and the J gene end by 8 bases; junction bases not matched to a gene: 0. The germline gives CDR1 MRHNA, CDR2 SNTAGT. This CDR3 is 14 amino acids long. The CDR3 reads CASSEGLAGDEQFF. The CDR3 nucleotides are TGTGCCAGCAGTGAGGGACTAGCGGGAGATGAGCAGTTCTTC.

This chain uses TRBV18 with TRBJ1-4; 9 bases are shared with TRBD1. The CDR3 is 15 amino acids. In germline, CDR1 is KGHSH, CDR2 LQKENI. With 4 bases clipped from V and 4 bases from J, the junction kept 4 bases outside the gene matches. The CDR3 loop is CASSRMTGGNEKLFF. As DNA, the CDR3 is TGTGCCAGCTCACGAATGACAGGGGGTAATGAAAAACTGTTTTTT.

Concerning this clonotype: A much larger clone sits a single nucleotide away, making a read error possible. The rearrangement joins TRBV5-1 to TRBJ2-3; TRBD1 matches at 10 bases. CDR3 length: 15 amino acids. Germline lookup yields CDR1 SGHRS and CDR2 YFSETQ. The trim removed 4 bases at V and 1 base at J, leaving 3 bases unmatched. The CDR3 sequence: CASSHGQGGTDTQYF. The CDR3 coding sequence is TGCGCCAGCAGCCACGGACAGGGGGGCACAGATACGCAGTATTTT.